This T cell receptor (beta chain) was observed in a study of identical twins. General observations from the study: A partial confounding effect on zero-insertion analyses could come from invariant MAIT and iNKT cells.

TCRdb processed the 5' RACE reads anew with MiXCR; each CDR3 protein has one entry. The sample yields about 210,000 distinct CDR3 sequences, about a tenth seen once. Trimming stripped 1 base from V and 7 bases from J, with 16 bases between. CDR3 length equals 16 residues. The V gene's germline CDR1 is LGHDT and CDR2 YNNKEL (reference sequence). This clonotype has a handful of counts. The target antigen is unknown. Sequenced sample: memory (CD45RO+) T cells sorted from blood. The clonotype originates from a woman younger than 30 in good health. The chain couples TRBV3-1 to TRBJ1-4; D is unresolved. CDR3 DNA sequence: TGTGCCAGCAGCCAAGGTGCCCCGTTGTTGGGTGAAAAACTGTTTTTT. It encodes CASSQGAPLLGEKLFF.